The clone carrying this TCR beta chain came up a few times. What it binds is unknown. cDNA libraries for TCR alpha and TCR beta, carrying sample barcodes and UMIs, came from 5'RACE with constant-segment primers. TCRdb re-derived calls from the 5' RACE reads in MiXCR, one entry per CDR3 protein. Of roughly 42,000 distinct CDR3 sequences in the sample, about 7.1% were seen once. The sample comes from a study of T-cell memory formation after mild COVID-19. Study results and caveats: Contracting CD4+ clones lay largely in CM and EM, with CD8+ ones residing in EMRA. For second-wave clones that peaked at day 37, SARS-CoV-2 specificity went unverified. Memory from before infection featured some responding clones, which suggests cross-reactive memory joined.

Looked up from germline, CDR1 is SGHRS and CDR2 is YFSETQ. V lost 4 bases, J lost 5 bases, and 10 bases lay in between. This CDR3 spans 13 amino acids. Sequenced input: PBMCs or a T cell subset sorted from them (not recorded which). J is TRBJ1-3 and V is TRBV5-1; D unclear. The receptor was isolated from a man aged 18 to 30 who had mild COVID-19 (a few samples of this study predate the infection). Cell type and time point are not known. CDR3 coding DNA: TGCGCCAGCAGCCCTGACGCGAGAAACACCATATATTTT. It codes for CASSPDARNTIYF.